Listed below are T cell receptor beta chains from one sample, sequenced in a study of CD8 T cells in ankylosing spondylitis. TCRdb ran MiXCR on the 5' RACE reads and lists one entry per CDR3 protein. Of over 600,000 distinct CDR3 sequences in the sample, 15% to 20% were seen once. The sequenced material came from blood, either unsorted or a sorted T cell fraction (not recorded which). The receptor set was obtained from a male donor with ankylosing spondylitis. CDR3s include the opening cysteine and the closing phenylalanine or tryptophan. D genes are given only for firm matches. Some rows mark clone size as missing; the rest say once, few, many or name a class of expanded clone.

v_gene,abundance,d_gene,j_gene,CDR3nt,CDR3aa
TRBV29-1,-,-,TRBJ2-7,TGCAGCGTTGAGGGCTGGGGCGGCTTGGGGTACGAGCAGTACTTC,CSVEGWGGLGYEQYF
TRBV2,-,-,TRBJ1-3,TGTGCCAGCAGTGAGGCACAGACCTCTGGAAACACCATATATTTT,CASSEAQTSGNTIYF
TRBV6-5,-,-,TRBJ2-7,TGTGCCAGCAGTTACAGTCAGGACTACGAGCAGTACTTC,CASSYSQDYEQYF
TRBV5-1,few,-,TRBJ2-5,TGCGCCAGCAGCTTGGGCAGCGGGACAGGAGAGGGGGAGACCCAGTACTTC,CASSLGSGTGEGETQYF
TRBV6-4,-,TRBD2,TRBJ2-2,TGTGCCAGCAGTGACTCCCCGGGGGGAACCGGGGAGCTGTTTTTT,CASSDSPGGTGELFF
TRBV29-1,-,TRBD1,TRBJ2-7,TGCAGCGTTGGTCCGGGACAGGGTTCCTACGAGCAGTACTTC,CSVGPGQGSYEQYF
TRBV11-2,few,-,TRBJ1-1,TGTGCCAGCAGCCCGCGACAGACACGAACTCTCTCGAACACTGAAGCTTTCTTT,CASSPRQTRTLSNTEAFF
TRBV6-2/TRBV6-3,few,-,TRBJ1-5,TGTGCCAGCAGTTATGACTATAGCAATCAGCCCCAGCATTTT,CASSYDYSNQPQHF
TRBV5-1,few,-,TRBJ1-1,TGCGCCAGCAGTCCTCGGACCGGGGGGGGCACTGAAGCTTTCTTT,CASSPRTGGGTEAFF
TRBV28,-,TRBD2,TRBJ2-7,TGTGCCAGCAGTTCCCGACTAGCGGGAGGCTACCGGTACGAGCAGTACTTC,CASSSRLAGGYRYEQYF
TRBV7-9,-,-,TRBJ1-1,TGTGCCAGCAGCCCTTGGGGCGGGGACTCAAACACTGAAGCTTTCTTT,CASSPWGGDSNTEAFF
TRBV12-3/TRBV12-4,-,TRBD1,TRBJ1-5,TGTGCCAGCAGTCCCACCGAGGGTGTGACAGGGGGCTTTCAGCCCCAGCATTTT,CASSPTEGVTGGFQPQHF
TRBV5-1,many,-,TRBJ2-3,TGCGCCAGCAGCTTGGACAGGGTTACCACAGATACGCAGTATTTT,CASSLDRVTTDTQYF
TRBV5-1,-,-,TRBJ2-2,TGCGCCAGCAGCACCCCGGGGTCCAAAACCGGGGAGCTGTTTTTT,CASSTPGSKTGELFF
TRBV5-5,-,TRBD2,TRBJ2-1,TGTGCCAGCAGCCCCCCGGGTCAGCGGGGGGTCTACAATGAGCAGTTCTTC,CASSPPGQRGVYNEQFF
TRBV3-1,-,TRBD2,TRBJ2-1,TGTGCCAGCAGCCCGCCCCCCGGACTAGCGGGTTACAATGAGCAGTTCTTC,CASSPPPGLAGYNEQFF
TRBV5-6,many,-,TRBJ2-5,TGTGCCAGCAGCTTACTTGCGGGGGCTTTCCAAGAGACCCAGTACTTC,CASSLLAGAFQETQYF
TRBV7-2,-,-,TRBJ1-2,TGTGCCAGCAGCTTAAGTACGGAGTACTATGGCTACACCTTC,CASSLSTEYYGYTF
TRBV20-1,-,-,TRBJ2-1,TGCAGTATTCTGAGGATAAATGAGCAGTTCTTC,CSILRINEQFF
TRBV18,-,TRBD1,TRBJ2-3,TGTGCCAGCTCACCACCGAGGGACAGTGACACTTATACGCAGTATTTT,CASSPPRDSDTYTQYF
TRBV11-2,-,TRBD1,TRBJ1-2,TGTGCCAGCAGCCCGGGACCAGGGGGGTACTATGGCTACACCTTC,CASSPGPGGYYGYTF
TRBV9,-,-,TRBJ1-1,TGTGCCAGCAGCAACGCAGGAGACACTGAAGCTTTCTTT,CASSNAGDTEAFF
TRBV7-9,-,-,TRBJ2-5,TGTGCCAGCAGCTCCCCTAGTGAGGAGACCCAGTACTTC,CASSSPSEETQYF
TRBV25-1,few,TRBD2,TRBJ2-3,TGTGCCAGCAGCCCCGGGACTAGCGTTATCACAGATACGCAGTATTTT,CASSPGTSVITDTQYF
TRBV21-1,-,-,TRBJ2-5,TGTGCCAGCTCCGGGACAGGGCCAGGGACCCAGTACTTC,CASSGTGPGTQYF
TRBV11-2,few,-,TRBJ2-3,TGTGCCAGCAGCCCCCACTTGGTTGCAGATACGCAGTATTTT,CASSPHLVADTQYF
TRBV5-1,-,-,TRBJ2-2,TGCGCCAGCAGCAGGATGACAGGGAACACCGGGGAGCTGTTTTTT,CASSRMTGNTGELFF
TRBV10-3,many,-,TRBJ1-2,TGTGCCATCAGTGAGTCTGGGGACTCTTGGGGCTACACCTTC,CAISESGDSWGYTF
TRBV5-4,-,TRBD1,TRBJ1-4,TGTGCCAGCAGCTTATCAGGGGGCGCGATTAGCACTAATGAAAAACTGTTTTTT,CASSLSGGAISTNEKLFF
TRBV10-3,few,TRBD1,TRBJ1-5,TGTGCCATCAGTAATTTGGACAGGGGTAGCAATCAGCCCCAGCATTTT,CAISNLDRGSNQPQHF
TRBV12-3/TRBV12-4,few,-,TRBJ2-3,TGTGCCAGCAGTTTCGAGTATGGGCGGGAAATGGGGGGTACGCAGTATTTT,CASSFEYGREMGGTQYF
TRBV27,-,TRBD2,TRBJ2-1,TGTGCCAGCAGTCACTCGGGGGGACTAGTCTACAATGAGCAGTTCTTC,CASSHSGGLVYNEQFF
TRBV29-1,few,-,TRBJ2-1,TGCAGCGTGCTCCCGCTGGTGGTCTCCTACAATGAGCAGTTCTTC,CSVLPLVVSYNEQFF